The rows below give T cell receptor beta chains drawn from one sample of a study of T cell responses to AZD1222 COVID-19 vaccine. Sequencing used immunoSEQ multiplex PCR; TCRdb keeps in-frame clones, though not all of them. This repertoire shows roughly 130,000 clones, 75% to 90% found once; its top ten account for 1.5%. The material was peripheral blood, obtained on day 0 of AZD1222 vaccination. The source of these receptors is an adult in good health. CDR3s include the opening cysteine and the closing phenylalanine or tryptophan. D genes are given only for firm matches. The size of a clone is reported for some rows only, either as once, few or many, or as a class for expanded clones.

CDR3 DNA: TGTGCCAGCAGCTTTGAAGGAGGATACGAGCAGTACTTC
CDR3 protein: CASSFEGGYEQYF
J gene: TRBJ2-7
V gene: TRBV11-2
D gene: -
clone size: few

CDR3 DNA: TGTGCCACCAGAGTAGGGGGCGTCAGTGTTGGCGAAAAACTGTTTTTT
CDR3 protein: CATRVGGVSVGEKLFF
J gene: TRBJ1-4
V gene: TRBV15
D gene: TRBD1
clone size: -

CDR3 DNA: TGTGCCAGCAGCCCCGACGGGGATACGCAGTATTTT
CDR3 protein: CASSPDGDTQYF
J gene: TRBJ2-3
V gene: TRBV7-8
D gene: -
clone size: -

CDR3 DNA: TGTGCCAGCAGTGACGGGGTAATTACAGATACGCAGTATTTT
CDR3 protein: CASSDGVITDTQYF
J gene: TRBJ2-3
V gene: TRBV6-2/TRBV6-3
D gene: -
clone size: once

CDR3 DNA: TGCGCCAGCAGTCAATCAGTCCCCGAGAGCTCCTACGAGCAGTACTTC
CDR3 protein: CASSQSVPESSYEQYF
J gene: TRBJ2-7
V gene: TRBV23-1
D gene: -
clone size: -

CDR3 DNA: TGTGCCAGCGGCGGGACAGGGGGCTCACCCCTCCACTTT
CDR3 protein: CASGGTGGSPLHF
J gene: TRBJ1-6
V gene: TRBV25-1
D gene: TRBD1
clone size: -

CDR3 DNA: TGTGCCTGGAGTATTAAGAGGGTCGAGCAGTACTTC
CDR3 protein: CAWSIKRVEQYF
J gene: TRBJ2-7
V gene: TRBV30
D gene: -
clone size: -

CDR3 DNA: TGTGCCAGCTCCAAGGGACAGGCCTACGAGCAGTACTTC
CDR3 protein: CASSKGQAYEQYF
J gene: TRBJ2-7
V gene: TRBV2
D gene: TRBD1
clone size: -

CDR3 DNA: TGCGCCAGCAGCTTCGGGAGAACCTACGAGCAGTACTTC
CDR3 protein: CASSFGRTYEQYF
J gene: TRBJ2-7
V gene: TRBV5-1
D gene: -
clone size: -

CDR3 DNA: TGTGCCAGTAGACCACCGGGACAGGGCAATGGCTACACCTTC
CDR3 protein: CASRPPGQGNGYTF
J gene: TRBJ1-2
V gene: TRBV19
D gene: TRBD1
clone size: -

CDR3 DNA: TGTGCCAGCAGCTTACTGGTCGGGCCCCCCTACAATGAGCAGTTCTTC
CDR3 protein: CASSLLVGPPYNEQFF
J gene: TRBJ2-1
V gene: TRBV11-2
D gene: -
clone size: -

CDR3 DNA: TGTGCCAGCAGTGGGGGACCCTATAATTCACCCCTCCACTTT
CDR3 protein: CASSGGPYNSPLHF
J gene: TRBJ1-6
V gene: TRBV2
D gene: -
clone size: -

CDR3 DNA: TGTGCCAGTAGTCATCTAGCGGGGGCAGATACGCAGTATTTT
CDR3 protein: CASSHLAGADTQYF
J gene: TRBJ2-3
V gene: TRBV19
D gene: TRBD2
clone size: -

CDR3 DNA: TGTGCCAGCTCACCCGTTGGGGGTAAAGAGACCCAGTACTTC
CDR3 protein: CASSPVGGKETQYF
J gene: TRBJ2-5
V gene: TRBV18
D gene: -
clone size: -

CDR3 DNA: TGTGCCAGTAGTGATCCGCGACGACACGAGCAGTACTTC
CDR3 protein: CASSDPRRHEQYF
J gene: TRBJ2-7
V gene: TRBV19
D gene: -
clone size: -

CDR3 DNA: TGTGCCAGCAGTGACTCGACTAGCCCCACAGATACGCAGTATTTT
CDR3 protein: CASSDSTSPTDTQYF
J gene: TRBJ2-3
V gene: TRBV6-4
D gene: TRBD2
clone size: -

CDR3 DNA: TGTGCCAGTAGGAGGGGGGGCGCTAGGCCCGGGGAGCTGTTTTTT
CDR3 protein: CASRRGGARPGELFF
J gene: TRBJ2-2
V gene: TRBV19
D gene: -
clone size: -

CDR3 DNA: TGTGCCAGCAGCCATATCACACGGTCCCTTTCCTACGAGCAGTACTTC
CDR3 protein: CASSHITRSLSYEQYF
J gene: TRBJ2-7
V gene: TRBV4-2
D gene: -
clone size: -

CDR3 DNA: TGTGCCAGCAGTTTGGGACTCTTAGTCCAGTACGAGCAGTACTTC
CDR3 protein: CASSLGLLVQYEQYF
J gene: TRBJ2-7
V gene: TRBV28
D gene: -
clone size: -

CDR3 DNA: TGTGCCATCAGTGACCGAGGGGGGGATGACACTGAAGCTTTCTTT
CDR3 protein: CAISDRGGDDTEAFF
J gene: TRBJ1-1
V gene: TRBV10-3
D gene: -
clone size: -

CDR3 DNA: TGTGCCAGCAGTTTGGAGGGAGAGACCCAGTACTTC
CDR3 protein: CASSLEGETQYF
J gene: TRBJ2-5
V gene: TRBV12-3/TRBV12-4
D gene: -
clone size: -

CDR3 DNA: TGTGCCAGCAGTCATATTCAGGGGGCGGATGGCTACACCTTC
CDR3 protein: CASSHIQGADGYTF
J gene: TRBJ1-2
V gene: TRBV14
D gene: TRBD1
clone size: -

CDR3 DNA: TGTGCCAGTAGTTCCCGGACAGGCGGGAGCAATCAGCCCCAGCATTTT
CDR3 protein: CASSSRTGGSNQPQHF
J gene: TRBJ1-5
V gene: TRBV19
D gene: TRBD1
clone size: few

CDR3 DNA: TGCGCCAGCAGCTTGTACAGGACAGGTTCATTCTCTGGAAACACCATATATTTT
CDR3 protein: CASSLYRTGSFSGNTIYF
J gene: TRBJ1-3
V gene: TRBV5-1
D gene: TRBD1
clone size: -

CDR3 DNA: TGTGCCAGCAGCCCTAGCGGGGGGGCTGAGACCCAGTACTTC
CDR3 protein: CASSPSGGAETQYF
J gene: TRBJ2-5
V gene: TRBV3-1/TRBV3-2
D gene: TRBD2
clone size: -

CDR3 DNA: TGTGCCACCAGCAGAGCTGGGAGGGTTGAGGGGAACACTGAAGCTTTCTTT
CDR3 protein: CATSRAGRVEGNTEAFF
J gene: TRBJ1-1
V gene: TRBV15
D gene: -
clone size: -

CDR3 DNA: TGTGCCAGCAGCTCCAACAGGCACACCGGGGAGCTGTTTTTT
CDR3 protein: CASSSNRHTGELFF
J gene: TRBJ2-2
V gene: TRBV7-3
D gene: -
clone size: -

CDR3 DNA: TGTGCCAGCAGCCAAGTCCGTAGTAATTCACCCCTCCACTTT
CDR3 protein: CASSQVRSNSPLHF
J gene: TRBJ1-6
V gene: TRBV3-1/TRBV3-2
D gene: -
clone size: -

CDR3 DNA: TGTGCCACCTCGGAGGGGAGCTCCTACGAGCAGTACTTC
CDR3 protein: CATSEGSSYEQYF
J gene: TRBJ2-7
V gene: TRBV24-1
D gene: -
clone size: -